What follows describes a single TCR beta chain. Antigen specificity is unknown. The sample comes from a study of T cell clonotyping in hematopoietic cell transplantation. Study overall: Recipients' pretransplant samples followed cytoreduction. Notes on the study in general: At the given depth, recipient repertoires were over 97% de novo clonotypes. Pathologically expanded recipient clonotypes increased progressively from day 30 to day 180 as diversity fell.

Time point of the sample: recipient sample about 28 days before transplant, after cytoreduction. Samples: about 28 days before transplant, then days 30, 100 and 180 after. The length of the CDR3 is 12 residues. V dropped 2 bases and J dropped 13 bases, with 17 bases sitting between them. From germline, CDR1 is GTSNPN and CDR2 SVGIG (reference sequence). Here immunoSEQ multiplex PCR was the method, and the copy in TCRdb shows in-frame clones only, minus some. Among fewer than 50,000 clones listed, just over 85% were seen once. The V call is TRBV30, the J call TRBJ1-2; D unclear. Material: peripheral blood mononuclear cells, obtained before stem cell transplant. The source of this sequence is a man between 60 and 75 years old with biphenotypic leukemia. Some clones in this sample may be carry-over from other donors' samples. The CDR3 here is CAWSRRLSNCTF. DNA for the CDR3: TGTGCCTGGAGTCGGAGACTTTCGAACTGCACCTTC.